This T cell receptor beta chain was recovered during a study of cytomegalovirus exposure and HLA in healthy donors. Study information: Around 77 million unique TCRs from HLA-typed donors made up an early data release. Out of 398 genotyped donors, 81% belonged to the Caucasian-associated ancestry cluster. Study-level findings and limits: According to a later analysis, most TCR beta chains associated with CMV appeared HLA-restricted. Further analysis was carried out later, and it showed several of the most significant clusters appearing linked to common viral pathogens.

The PCR was carried out with 60 Vbeta primers and 13 Jbeta primers. Assay: immunoSEQ multiplex PCR; the TCRdb copy retains only in-frame clones and omits some. Of about 160,000 clones listed, about 60% are singletons. Concerning this clone: Its antigen remains unknown.

Sequenced sample: PBMCs. The clonotype originates from a woman aged 55-75 years in good health and CMV-seropositive.

As DNA, the CDR3 is TGTGCCAGCAGTTACCCGCCGGGAGAGACCCAGTACTTC. This translates into CASSYPPGETQYF. V is TRBV6-6 and J is TRBJ2-5, with D hard to call. The V and J ends lost 2 bases and 4 bases respectively, with 8 bases between them. CDR1 is MNHNY and CDR2 is SVGAGI in the germline V gene (reference sequence). The CDR3 sequence is 13 residues long.